Listed below are T cell receptor beta chains from one sample, sequenced in a study of shared clonotypes between healthy human individuals. The repertoire was sequenced with immunoSEQ multiplex PCR; TCRdb's copy has only in-frame clones and lacks some. The sample includes approximately 1,000,000 clones, around three quarters of them seen just once. Sequencing input: memory CD4+ T cells from PBMCs. The source is a man between 18 and 35 years old in good health. Some clones in this sample may be carry-over from other donors' samples. Both conserved end residues are part of each CDR3. A D gene is named only where the DNA matches it firmly. Size is omitted from some rows. Given values are once, few, many or a class for expanded clones.

>TRBD2|TRBJ2-4|.|TRBV5-4
TGTGCCAGCAGCGCAGCGGGAGGCGGGGACATTCAGTACTTC
CASSAAGGGDIQYF
>.|TRBJ2-5|.|TRBV11-2
TGTGCCAGCAGCTTAACCGTTGGGACGGAGACCCAGTACTTC
CASSLTVGTETQYF
>.|TRBJ1-1|.|TRBV7-9
TGTGCCAGCAGACAAGCTGGTAGGGGGATAGAAGCTTTCTTT
CASRQAGRGIEAFF
>TRBD2|TRBJ2-4|.|TRBV5-4
TGTGCCAGCAGCGTGGAGCTAGCGGGGCCTCTAGCCAAAAACATTCAGTACTTC
CASSVELAGPLAKNIQYF
>.|TRBJ1-1|.|TRBV11-3
TGTGCCAGCAGCCAAGCCCAGAACACTGAAGCTTTCTTT
CASSQAQNTEAFF
>.|TRBJ2-7|few|TRBV7-2
TGTGCCAGCAGCTTGAACAGCTACTACGAGCAGTACTTC
CASSLNSYYEQYF
>.|TRBJ2-2|.|TRBV28
TGTGCCAGCAGTTTATTAGCCGGGGAGCTGTTTTTT
CASSLLAGELFF
>.|TRBJ2-7|.|TRBV5-8
TGTGCCAGCAGCTTGGTGGGGAGCGGCAACGAGCAGTACTTC
CASSLVGSGNEQYF
>.|TRBJ1-5|.|TRBV30
TGTGCCTGGAGTACGTACAATCAGCCCCAGCATTTT
CAWSTYNQPQHF
>TRBD2|TRBJ2-7|.|TRBV9
TGTGCCAGCAGCACTCTCGGGGGGTTCTCCTACGAGCAGTACTTC
CASSTLGGFSYEQYF
>TRBD2|TRBJ2-3|.|TRBV4-1
TGCGCCAGCAGCCCTGGACTAGCGGGAGCCAGAGATACGCAGTATTTT
CASSPGLAGARDTQYF
>.|TRBJ2-1|.|TRBV11-1
TGTGCCAGCAGCTTAGCGCTGAGGGGGAATGAGCAGTTCTTC
CASSLALRGNEQFF
>TRBD1|TRBJ1-5|few|TRBV2
TGTGCCAGCACCCGAGACAGGGCTTGGGAGCCCCAGCATTTT
CASTRDRAWEPQHF
>.|TRBJ1-2|.|TRBV7-9
TGTGCCAGCAGCCCCACGGGCACGGGCTACACCTTC
CASSPTGTGYTF
>TRBD1|TRBJ1-4|.|TRBV11-2
TGTGCCAGCAGCCGGACAGGGAGGGCTGAAAAACTGTTTTTT
CASSRTGRAEKLFF
>.|TRBJ2-5|.|TRBV11-3
TGTGCCAGCAGCTTAGACTCAGGGCAAGAGACCCAGTACTTC
CASSLDSGQETQYF
>.|TRBJ2-7|.|TRBV11-2
TGTGCCAGCAGCTTAGGGCAGATCTACGAGCAGTACTTC
CASSLGQIYEQYF
>TRBD1|TRBJ2-7|.|TRBV11-3
TGTGCCAGCAGCTTTCGGACAGGGCAGGACGAGCAGTACTTC
CASSFRTGQDEQYF
>.|TRBJ2-2|.|TRBV7-2
TGTGCCAGCAGTCCGCCGGGAAACACCGGGGAGCTGTTTTTT
CASSPPGNTGELFF
>.|TRBJ2-2|.|TRBV6-4
TGTGCCAGCAGAATGACATCCAGGCTCACCGGGGAGCTGTTTTTT
CASRMTSRLTGELFF
>.|TRBJ2-7|.|TRBV27
TGTGCCAGCAGTCCCCAATCTACAACGGGTGGCGAGCAGTACTTC
CASSPQSTTGGEQYF
>TRBD1|TRBJ2-2|.|TRBV18
TGTGCCAGCTCACTCATGGACAGGGAGATCACCGGGGAGCTGTTTTTT
CASSLMDREITGELFF
>.|TRBJ2-1|.|TRBV20-1
TGCAGTGCTTTACGGTATGAGCAGTTCTTC
CSALRYEQFF
>.|TRBJ1-6|once|TRBV28
TGTGCCAGCAGTTTTCAGCTAAATTCACCCCTCCACTTT
CASSFQLNSPLHF
>TRBD2|TRBJ2-3|.|TRBV6-5
TGTGCCAGCACTAGCGGGGGCACAGATACGCAGTATTTT
CASTSGGTDTQYF
>TRBD2|TRBJ2-2|.|TRBV27
TGTGCCAGCAGCCCAGCGGGAGCTGATACCGGGGAGCTGTTTTTT
CASSPAGADTGELFF
>TRBD2|TRBJ2-7|.|TRBV4-1
TGCGCCAGCAGCCAAGGGGGTGCGGGAGCAGGCTACGAGCAGTACTTC
CASSQGGAGAGYEQYF
>.|TRBJ2-2|.|TRBV29-1
TGCAGCGTTGGACAAAACACCGGGGAGCTGTTTTTT
CSVGQNTGELFF
>.|TRBJ2-5|.|TRBV6-1
TGTGCCAGCCGGGGCGGAGAGACCCAGTACTTC
CASRGGETQYF
>TRBD1|TRBJ1-1|.|TRBV18
TGTGCCAGCTCACCGCGTACAGGGGAGAACACTGAAGCTTTCTTT
CASSPRTGENTEAFF
>.|TRBJ1-1|.|TRBV11-1
TGTGCCAGCAGTGAGGGGAGTAGAAGCACTGAAGCTTTCTTT
CASSEGSRSTEAFF
>.|TRBJ2-1|.|TRBV2
TGTGCCAGCAAGCGGGCGGTAAATGAGCAGTTCTTC
CASKRAVNEQFF
>.|TRBJ1-1|few|TRBV4-1
TGCGCCAGCAGGAGCGGGATATTGAACACTGAAGCTTTCTTT
CASRSGILNTEAFF
>.|TRBJ2-7|.|TRBV4-2
TGTGCCAGCAGCCAACCGGGGCTTAGAGCGGAAGAGCAGTACTTC
CASSQPGLRAEEQYF
>TRBD1|TRBJ1-5|.|TRBV18
TGTGCCAGCTCAACGCGACAGGGGACAAATCAGCCCCAGCATTTT
CASSTRQGTNQPQHF
>TRBD1|TRBJ2-5|many|TRBV29-1
TGCAGCGTTGGCCCCCATGACAGGGTTGGAGAGACCCAGTACTTC
CSVGPHDRVGETQYF
>.|TRBJ1-1|.|TRBV4-2
TGTGCCAGCAGCCAAGATCAGCCCCTGGGCACTGAAGCTTTCTTT
CASSQDQPLGTEAFF
>.|TRBJ1-4|many|TRBV28
TGTGCCAGCAGTTTGGTGGGGGCAACTAATGAAAAACTGTTTTTT
CASSLVGATNEKLFF
>.|TRBJ1-5|.|TRBV6-6
TGTGCCAGCAGTTACGCACAGGGTCGGGTCCAGCATTTT
CASSYAQGRVQHF
>.|TRBJ1-1|once|TRBV6-5
TGTGCCAGCAGTTACTCATGGCAGGGGTCGGAAGCTTTCTTT
CASSYSWQGSEAFF
>.|TRBJ1-1|.|TRBV2
TGTGCCAGCAGGGGGGACCCCCCCGTTACTGAAGCTTTCTTT
CASRGDPPVTEAFF
>.|TRBJ1-1|.|TRBV7-9
TGTGCCAGCAGCTTAAACAGGAACACTGAAGCTTTCTTT
CASSLNRNTEAFF
>.|TRBJ1-4|.|TRBV7-9
TGTGCCAGCAGCCAAGGGGGGGACATAAGCGAAAAACTGTTTTTT
CASSQGGDISEKLFF
>.|TRBJ2-7|.|TRBV11-2
TGTGCCAGCAGCGGGTTATCAGGGTTCTACGAGCAGTACTTC
CASSGLSGFYEQYF
>.|TRBJ2-5|.|TRBV28
TGTGCCAGCAGTGAGCCGGGTCTGACCCAGTACTTC
CASSEPGLTQYF
>.|TRBJ1-2|.|TRBV28
TGTGCCAGCAGGGGGGGGGAAAACCTCTATGGCTACACCTTC
CASRGGENLYGYTF
>.|TRBJ1-2|.|TRBV6-1
TGTGCCAGCAGAAAGAGCGATGGTTTTGGCTACACCTTC
CASRKSDGFGYTF
>TRBD2|TRBJ2-1|.|TRBV5-6
TGTGCCAGCAGCTTGGAGTTTACGACTAGCGGGAGGTACAAGCAGTTCTTC
CASSLEFTTSGRYKQFF
>.|TRBJ1-1|.|TRBV5-1
TGCGCCAGCAGCGACGCCGAGAACACTGAAGCTTTCTTT
CASSDAENTEAFF
>TRBD1|TRBJ1-1|.|TRBV5-1
TGCGCCAGCAGCCCGCCGGGACAGGGAAACACTGAAGCTTTCTTT
CASSPPGQGNTEAFF
>.|TRBJ2-7|.|TRBV6-6
TGTGCCAGCAGTTATTGGGGGCCGTCCTACGAGCAGTACTTC
CASSYWGPSYEQYF
>.|TRBJ1-2|once|TRBV2
TGTGCCAGCAAGGGTAGAGGGAACTATGGCTACACCTTC
CASKGRGNYGYTF
>.|TRBJ1-2|.|TRBV4-3
TGCGCCAGCAGCTTCCGGACAGAGGGTGGCTACACCTTC
CASSFRTEGGYTF
>.|TRBJ2-5|.|TRBV19
TGTGCCAGTAGTATAGCCAGGGCAGAGACCCAGTACTTC
CASSIARAETQYF